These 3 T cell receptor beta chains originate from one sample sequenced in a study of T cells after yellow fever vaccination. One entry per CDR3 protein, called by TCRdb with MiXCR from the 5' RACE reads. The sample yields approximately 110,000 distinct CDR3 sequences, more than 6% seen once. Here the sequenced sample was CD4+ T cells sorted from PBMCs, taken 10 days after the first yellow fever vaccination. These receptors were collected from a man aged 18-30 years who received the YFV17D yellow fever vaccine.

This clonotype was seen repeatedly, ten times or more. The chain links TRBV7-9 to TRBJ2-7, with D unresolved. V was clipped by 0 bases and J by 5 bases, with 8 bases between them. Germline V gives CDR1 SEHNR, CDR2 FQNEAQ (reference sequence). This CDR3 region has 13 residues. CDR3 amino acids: CASSLAVVNEQYF. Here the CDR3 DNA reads TGTGCCAGCAGCTTAGCGGTTGTAAACGAGCAGTACTTC.

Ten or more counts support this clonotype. The chain's CDR3 is CSARTGGAKETQYF. The CDR3 DNA is TGCAGTGCGAGAACAGGGGGCGCTAAGGAGACCCAGTACTTC. The V and J genes are TRBV20-1 and TRBJ2-5; 9 bases are a match to TRBD1. This CDR3 is 14 amino acids long. Germline CDR1 is DFQATT and CDR2 is SNEGSKA (reference sequence). V lost 6 bases, J lost 5 bases, and 10 bases stayed unmatched.

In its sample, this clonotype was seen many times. This CDR3 reads CASSEGPTGGLEQFF. For the CDR3, the DNA is TGTGCCAGCAGTGAAGGGCCCACGGGGGGCCTTGAGCAGTTCTTC. The rearrangement links TRBV2 to TRBJ2-1, with a weak D call TRBD2 (7 bases). Germline assignment: CDR1 SNHLY and CDR2 FYNNEI. The CDR3 loop spans 15 amino acids. The V and J ends lost 1 base and 9 bases respectively, with 16 bases between them.